These 6 T cell receptor beta chains were all obtained from the same sample, sequenced in a study of T cells in Graves' hyperthyroidism and ophthalmopathy (dated by TCRdb to the late 2010s). To prepare the library, multiplex PCR was applied. Reads for this sample came from an Illumina HiSeq 2000. The TCR beta CDR3 regions were amplified from RNA transcripts. For the first round of RT-PCR on the TCR CDR3, the HTBI primer set was used together with the Qiagen OneStep RT-PCR kit. TCRdb passed the public sequencing reads through fastp at Q25 and MiXCR, retaining productive beta sequences. Every CDR3 protein is listed once, alongside the most common genes and DNA of its rows. The sample includes about 350,000 distinct CDR3 sequences, with approximately 14% observed a single time. The biggest ten clones account for roughly 25% of the sample. Source material: blood. The receptors originated from a young woman with Graves' hyperthyroidism.

In this sample, this clonotype turned up many times. This sequence joins TRBV20-1 and TRBJ2-3, with 8 nucleotides matching TRBD2. The CDR3 length is 15 residues. J lost 5 bases, V lost 3 bases, and 10 bases had no gene match. Germline V gene lookup returns CDR1 DFQATT and CDR2 SNEGSKA (reference sequence). Written as DNA, the CDR3 is TGCAGTGCTAGGGAGATAGGACTAGCCGGAGATACGCAGTATTTT. This codes for CSAREIGLAGDTQYF.

This clonotype was seen only a few times. The chain has TRBV20-1 and TRBJ2-6; D remains unclear. The CDR3 covers 14 residues. In germline, CDR1 is DFQATT, CDR2 SNEGSKA (reference sequence). V lost 3 bases and J 0 bases, leaving 6 bases between the germline ends. CDR3 in amino acids: CSARATSGANVLTF. The CDR3 DNA sequence: TGCAGTGCTAGGGCAACCTCTGGGGCCAACGTCCTGACTTTC.

This clonotype was counted at least ten times. The chain joins TRBV6-2 or TRBV6-3 to TRBJ1-1; the D gene is possibly TRBD1 (5 bases). The CDR3 contains 13 residues. CDR1 is MNHEY, CDR2 SVGEGT, per germline. The germline V and J ends were trimmed by 5 bases and 1 base, with 8 bases remaining between them. The CDR3 bases are TGTGCCAGCAGTCCCAGGGAGAACACTGAAGCTTTCTTT. It codes for CASSPRENTEAFF.

This clonotype was observed at least ten times. The chain combines TRBV20-1 with TRBJ1-5; 8 bases map to TRBD1. J gave up 8 bases and V 0 bases, and 6 bases lay outside the gene matches. From germline, CDR1 is DFQATT and CDR2 SNEGSKA (reference sequence). The CDR3 runs 14 residues. As DNA, the CDR3 is TGCAGTGCTAGAGAGGACAGGGTGGTAAAGCCCCAGCATTTT. This sequence encodes CSAREDRVVKPQHF.

In its sample, this clonotype was seen many times. This chain uses TRBV27 with TRBJ1-1; 9 nucleotides line up with TRBD1. The CDR3 has 15 amino acids. CDR1 MNHEY and CDR2 SMNVEV come from the germline V gene (reference sequence). V lost 3 bases and J lost 4; bases outside the gene matches: 6. The CDR3 spells CASSFGTGLATEAFF. CDR3 sequence (DNA): TGTGCCAGCAGTTTTGGGACAGGGCTGGCCACTGAAGCTTTCTTT.

V usage is TRBV3-1 and J usage is TRBJ1-1; no definite D call. V gave up 3 bases and J gave up 7 bases, with 9 bases separating them. The CDR3 extends over 12 amino acids. Germline CDR1 reads LGHDT; CDR2 reads YNNKEL (reference sequence). The CDR3 sequence: CASSHASDEAFF. CDR3 sequence (DNA): TGTGCCAGCAGCCACGCGTCAGATGAAGCTTTCTTT.